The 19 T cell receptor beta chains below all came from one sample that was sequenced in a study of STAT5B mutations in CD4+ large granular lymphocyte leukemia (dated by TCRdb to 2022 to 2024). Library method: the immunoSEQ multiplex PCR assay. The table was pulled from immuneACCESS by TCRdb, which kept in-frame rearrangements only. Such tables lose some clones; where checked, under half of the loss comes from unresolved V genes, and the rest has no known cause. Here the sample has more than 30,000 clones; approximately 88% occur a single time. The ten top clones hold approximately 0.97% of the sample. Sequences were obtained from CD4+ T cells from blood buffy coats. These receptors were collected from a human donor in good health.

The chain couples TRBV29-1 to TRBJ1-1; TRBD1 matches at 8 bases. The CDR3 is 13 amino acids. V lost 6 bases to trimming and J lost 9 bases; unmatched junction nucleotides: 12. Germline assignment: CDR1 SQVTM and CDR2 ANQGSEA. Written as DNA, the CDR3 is TGCAGCGTAGAGACAGGGGCCGTGAGTAAAGCTTTCTTT. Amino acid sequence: CSVETGAVSKAFF.

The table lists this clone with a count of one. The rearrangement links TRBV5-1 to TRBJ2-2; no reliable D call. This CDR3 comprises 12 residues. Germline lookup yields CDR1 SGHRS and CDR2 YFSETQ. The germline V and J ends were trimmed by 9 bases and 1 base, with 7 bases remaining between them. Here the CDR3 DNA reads TGCGCCACCTCCCAGAACACCGGGGAGCTGTTTTTT. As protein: CATSQNTGELFF.

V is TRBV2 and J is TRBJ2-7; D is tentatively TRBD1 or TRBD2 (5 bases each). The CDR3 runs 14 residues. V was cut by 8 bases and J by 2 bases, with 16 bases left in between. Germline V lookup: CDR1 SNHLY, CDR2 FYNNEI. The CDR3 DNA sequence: TGTGCCAGCCGAACCGGGACGGCCGCCTACGAGCAGTACTTC. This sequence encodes CASRTGTAAYEQYF.

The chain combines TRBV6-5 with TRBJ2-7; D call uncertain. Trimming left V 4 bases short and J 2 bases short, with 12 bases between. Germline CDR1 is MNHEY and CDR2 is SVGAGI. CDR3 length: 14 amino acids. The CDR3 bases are TGTGCCAGCAGTTCCCCCCGCAGAGCCTACGAGCAGTACTTC. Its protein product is CASSSPRRAYEQYF.

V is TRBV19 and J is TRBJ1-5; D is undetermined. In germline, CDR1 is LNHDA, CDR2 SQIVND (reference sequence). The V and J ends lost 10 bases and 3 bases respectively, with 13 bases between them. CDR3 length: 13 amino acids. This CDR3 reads CATKKDPNQPQHF. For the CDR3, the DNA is TGTGCCACCAAGAAGGACCCCAATCAGCCCCAGCATTTT.

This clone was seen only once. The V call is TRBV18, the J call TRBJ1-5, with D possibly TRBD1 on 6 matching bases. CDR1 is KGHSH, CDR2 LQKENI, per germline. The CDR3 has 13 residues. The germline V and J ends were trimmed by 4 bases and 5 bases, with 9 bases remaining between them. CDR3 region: CASSQRGDQPQHF. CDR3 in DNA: TGTGCCAGCTCACAGAGGGGGGATCAGCCCCAGCATTTT.

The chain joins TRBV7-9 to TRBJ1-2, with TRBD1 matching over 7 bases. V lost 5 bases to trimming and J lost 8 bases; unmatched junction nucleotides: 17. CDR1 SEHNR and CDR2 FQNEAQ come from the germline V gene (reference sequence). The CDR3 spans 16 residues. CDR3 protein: CASSTLRGGPIRGYTF. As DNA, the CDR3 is TGTGCCAGCAGCACCCTCAGGGGGGGCCCGATCAGGGGCTACACCTTC.

CDR3 protein: CASSQGAGGAEKLFF. As DNA, the CDR3 is TGTGCCAGCAGCCAGGGAGCGGGAGGGGCTGAAAAACTGTTTTTT. This rearrangement joins TRBV7-2 to TRBJ1-4; TRBD1 is a possible D gene (5 bases). Trimming pared 5 bases from V and 7 bases from J, leaving 17 bases between. Germline CDR1 and CDR2: SGHTA and FQGNSA. This CDR3 spans 15 amino acids.

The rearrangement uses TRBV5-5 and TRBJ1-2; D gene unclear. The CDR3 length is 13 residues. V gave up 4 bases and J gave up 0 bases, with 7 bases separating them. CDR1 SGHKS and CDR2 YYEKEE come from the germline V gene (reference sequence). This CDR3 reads CASSAHTNYGYTF. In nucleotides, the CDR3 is TGTGCCAGCAGCGCACATACTAACTATGGCTACACCTTC.

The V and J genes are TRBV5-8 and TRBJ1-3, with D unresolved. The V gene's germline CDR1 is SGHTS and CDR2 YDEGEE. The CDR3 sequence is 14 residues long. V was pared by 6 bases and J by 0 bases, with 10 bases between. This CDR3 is CASIQASSGNTIYF. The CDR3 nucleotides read TGTGCCAGCATCCAGGCTTCCTCTGGAAACACCATATATTTT.

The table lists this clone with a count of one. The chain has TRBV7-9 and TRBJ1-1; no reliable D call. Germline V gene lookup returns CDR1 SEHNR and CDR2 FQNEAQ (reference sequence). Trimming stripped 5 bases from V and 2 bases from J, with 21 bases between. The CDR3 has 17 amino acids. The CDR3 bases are TGTGCCAGCAGCCAAGTAGCAAAGGGTCGGGGAAACACTGAAGCTTTCTTT. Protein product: CASSQVAKGRGNTEAFF.

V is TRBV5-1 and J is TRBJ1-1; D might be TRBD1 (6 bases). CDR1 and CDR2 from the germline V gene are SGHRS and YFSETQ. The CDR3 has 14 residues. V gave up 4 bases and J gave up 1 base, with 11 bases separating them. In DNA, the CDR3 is TGCGCCAGCAGCAGCCCACAGGGGAACACTGAAGCTTTCTTT. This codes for CASSSPQGNTEAFF.

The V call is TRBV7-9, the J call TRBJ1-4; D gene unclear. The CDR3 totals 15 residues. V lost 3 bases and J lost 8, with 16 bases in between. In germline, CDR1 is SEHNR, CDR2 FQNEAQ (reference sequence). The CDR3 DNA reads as TGTGCCAGCAGCTTTCCCTCGGTCGGGATAGAAAAACTGTTTTTT. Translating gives CASSFPSVGIEKLFF.

The CDR3 sequence is CATAEGNYNSPLHF. The CDR3 bases are TGTGCTACTGCCGAGGGCAATTATAATTCACCCCTCCACTTT. This chain connects TRBV12-5 to TRBJ1-6, with D unclear. Germline values: CDR1 LGHNT, CDR2 FRNRAP. V was trimmed by 10 bases and J by 4 bases, leaving 14 bases between them. The CDR3 contains 14 residues.

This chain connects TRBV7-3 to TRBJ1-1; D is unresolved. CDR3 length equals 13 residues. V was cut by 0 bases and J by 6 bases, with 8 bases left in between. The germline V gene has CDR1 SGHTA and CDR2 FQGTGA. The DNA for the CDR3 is TGTGCCAGCAGCTTAACCGGGAGGGCTGAAGCTTTCTTT. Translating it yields CASSLTGRAEAFF.

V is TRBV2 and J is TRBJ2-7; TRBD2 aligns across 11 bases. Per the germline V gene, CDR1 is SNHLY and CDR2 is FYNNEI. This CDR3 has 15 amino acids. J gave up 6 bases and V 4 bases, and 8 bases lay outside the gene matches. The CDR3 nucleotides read TGTGCCAGCAGTGCCCGTGGGACTAGCGGAGGCGAGCAGTACTTC. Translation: CASSARGTSGGEQYF.

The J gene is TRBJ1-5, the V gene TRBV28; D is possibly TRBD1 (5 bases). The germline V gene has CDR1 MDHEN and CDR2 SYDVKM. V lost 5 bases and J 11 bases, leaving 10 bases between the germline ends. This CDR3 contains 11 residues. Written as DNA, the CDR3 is TGTGCCAGCAGTCCTCTAGGGGCCCAGCATTTT. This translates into CASSPLGAQHF. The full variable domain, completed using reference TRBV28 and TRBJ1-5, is DVKVTQSSRYLVKRTGEKVFLECVQDMDHENMFWYRQDPGLGLRLIYFSYDVKMKEKGDIPEGYSVSREKKERFSLILESASTNQTSMYLCASSPLGAQHFGDGTRLSIL.

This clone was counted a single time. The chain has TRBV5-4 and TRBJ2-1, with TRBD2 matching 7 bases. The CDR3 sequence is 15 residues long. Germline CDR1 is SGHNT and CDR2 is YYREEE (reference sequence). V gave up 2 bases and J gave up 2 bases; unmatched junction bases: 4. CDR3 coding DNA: TGTGCCAGCAGCTTCGGCGGGGGAGCCTACAATGAGCAGTTCTTC. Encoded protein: CASSFGGGAYNEQFF. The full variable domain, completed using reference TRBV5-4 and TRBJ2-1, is ETGVTQSPTHLIKTRGQQVTLRCSSQSGHNTVSWYQQALGQGPQFIFQYYREEENGRGNFPPRFSGLQFPNYSSELNVNALELDDSALYLCASSFGGGAYNEQFFGPGTRLTVL.

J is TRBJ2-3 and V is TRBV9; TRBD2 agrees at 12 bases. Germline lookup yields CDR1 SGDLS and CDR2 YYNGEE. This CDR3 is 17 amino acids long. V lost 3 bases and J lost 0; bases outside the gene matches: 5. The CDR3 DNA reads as TGTGCCAGCAGCGCCGAAACTAGCGGGGGGAGCACAGATACGCAGTATTTT. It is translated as CASSAETSGGSTDTQYF.